Following are 27 T cell receptor beta chains from one sample sequenced in a study of cytomegalovirus exposure and HLA in healthy donors (dated by TCRdb to the late 2010s). Library preparation employed the immunoSEQ multiplex PCR assay. The multiplex PCR relied on a mix of 60 forward primers for TCR Vbeta segments and 13 reverse primers for TCR Jbeta segments. The clones in this table, taken by TCRdb from immuneACCESS, are in-frame only. Not every clone is retained; where verified, under half of the shortfall comes from an unresolved V gene, and the cause of the rest is unknown. A total of about 100,000 clones appear in this sample, over 65% of them only once. The ten largest clones take up more than 1.5% of the sample. The specimen sequenced was PBMCs. The receptors originated from a woman aged 40 to 50 in good health and CMV-seronegative.

This clone appeared once. The rearrangement joins TRBV5-4 to TRBJ2-7, with D perhaps matching TRBD1 (8 bases). CDR1 SGHNT and CDR2 YYREEE come from the germline V gene (reference sequence). The length of the CDR3 is 19 residues. V lost 7 bases and J 3 bases, leaving 32 bases between the germline ends. The CDR3 here is CASHRAGTGNRDYLYEQYF. CDR3 sequence (DNA): TGTGCCAGCCATAGGGCCGGGACAGGAAACCGGGACTACCTCTACGAGCAGTACTTC.

This clone came up once. The chain carries TRBV6-5 and TRBJ2-7; 7 positions agree with TRBD1. This CDR3 has 14 residues. The germline V gene has CDR1 MNHEY and CDR2 SVGAGI. The V and J ends lost 2 bases and 6 bases, in that order; junction bases with no gene match: 7. The DNA of the CDR3 is TGTGCCAGCAGTTACGCACAGGGGACGGGCGAGCAGTACTTC. As protein: CASSYAQGTGEQYF.

The chain uses TRBV27 and TRBJ1-3; tentatively, D is TRBD1 (5 bases). V was cut by 5 bases and J by 4 bases, with 15 bases left in between. The length of the CDR3 is 15 residues. Germline CDR1 is MNHEY and CDR2 is SMNVEV (reference sequence). The CDR3 DNA sequence: TGTGCCAGCAGTCCCTATAGGGGCCTGGGAAACACCATATATTTT. As protein: CASSPYRGLGNTIYF.

The gene calls are TRBV2 and TRBJ2-1; D gene uncertain. CDR1 is SNHLY and CDR2 is FYNNEI in the germline V gene. V lost 8 bases, J lost 5 bases, and 13 bases lay in between. This CDR3 is built from 13 residues. The CDR3 DNA follows: TGTGCCAGCGCTAGTAGGAGAAACAATGAGCAGTTCTTC. This codes for CASASRRNNEQFF.

The J gene is TRBJ2-2, the V gene TRBV11-2; TRBD2 is a possible D gene (6 bases). The length of the CDR3 is 16 residues. V was cut by 5 bases and J by 5 bases, with 18 bases left in between. Looked up from germline, CDR1 is SGHAT and CDR2 is FQNNGV. In DNA form, the CDR3 reads TGTGCCAGCAGCCCCTCGGGAGCAGGGTGGACCGGGGAGCTGTTTTTT. Translated: CASSPSGAGWTGELFF.

The chain couples TRBV5-1 to TRBJ2-7, with TRBD2 matching over 10 bases. The J segment lost 3 bases and the V segment lost 2 bases, leaving 5 bases of the junction unmatched. Per germline, CDR1 SGHRS and CDR2 YFSETQ. CDR3 length: 15 amino acids. CDR3 DNA: TGCGCCAGCAGCTTATCGACTAGCGGGTACTACGAGCAGTACTTC. It yields the protein CASSLSTSGYYEQYF.

This sequence joins TRBV25-1 and TRBJ1-1; D is possibly TRBD1 (6 bases). Germline CDR1 is MGHDK and CDR2 is SYGVNS. Trimming cost V 3 bases and J 0 bases, with 8 bases left between them. The CDR3 is made up of 14 amino acids. CDR3 sequence: CASSDPGVNTEAFF. DNA for the CDR3: TGTGCCAGCAGTGATCCAGGGGTGAACACTGAAGCTTTCTTT.

The chain employs TRBV4-3 and TRBJ2-2, with a tentative D call TRBD2 (6 bases). The germline V gene encodes CDR1 LGHNA and CDR2 YSLEER. The V and J ends lost 1 base and 3 bases respectively, with 12 bases between them. The length of the CDR3 is 16 residues. The CDR3 reads CASSQAAGLYTGELFF. DNA of the CDR3: TGCGCCAGCAGCCAAGCTGCGGGACTGTACACCGGGGAGCTGTTTTTT.

J is TRBJ2-3 and V is TRBV28; 8 positions agree with TRBD2. This CDR3 is 19 amino acids long. V was clipped by 2 bases and J by 0 bases; unmatched bases: 13. CDR1 is MDHEN and CDR2 is SYDVKM in the germline V gene. CDR3 in DNA: TGTGCCAGCAGTTTACCAGCGGGAGCCGGGGGGGCTAGCACAGATACGCAGTATTTT. Its protein product is CASSLPAGAGGASTDTQYF.

The genes are TRBV6-1 and TRBJ1-4, with no clear D. Trimming took off 3 bases at V and 0 bases at J, with 8 bases between the two ends. The germline CDR1 and CDR2 sequences are MNHNS and SASEGT. CDR3 length equals 15 residues. As DNA, the CDR3 is TGTGCCAGCAGTGACCAGTTTGCAACTAATGAAAAACTGTTTTTT. Protein: CASSDQFATNEKLFF.

This rearrangement joins TRBV28 to TRBJ2-5; D may be TRBD2 (5 bases). The CDR3 consists of 12 residues. V lost 10 bases and J lost 7, with 16 bases in between. From germline, CDR1 is MDHEN and CDR2 SYDVKM. DNA for the CDR3: TGTGCCAACAAAGACGTTGGAGGGACCCAGTACTTC. Translated: CANKDVGGTQYF.

This sequence joins TRBV4-1 and TRBJ2-7; 9 positions agree with TRBD1. With 0 bases clipped from V and 2 bases from J, the junction kept 5 bases outside the gene matches. The CDR3 sequence is 16 residues long. CDR1 is MGHRA, CDR2 YSYEKL, per germline. The CDR3 DNA reads as TGCGCCAGCAGCCAAGATCCGGACAGGGGTACCTACGAGCAGTACTTC. Its translation is CASSQDPDRGTYEQYF.

This rearrangement joins TRBV5-4 to TRBJ2-4; a weak D match, TRBD2 (6 bases). Germline CDR1 is SGHNT and CDR2 is YYREEE (reference sequence). The CDR3 is 17 amino acids. The germline V and J ends were trimmed by 2 bases and 1 base, with 16 bases remaining between them. CDR3 in DNA: TGTGCCAGCAGCTTACCGTGGACTACTATCGCCAAAAACATTCAGTACTTC. Residues: CASSLPWTTIAKNIQYF.

The gene calls are TRBV5-6 and TRBJ1-4, with D hard to call. Per the germline V gene, CDR1 is SGHDT and CDR2 is YYEEEE. The CDR3 extends over 14 amino acids. The V end lost 2 bases, the J end lost 8 bases, and 13 bases lay between the germline ends. The DNA of the CDR3 is TGTGCCAGCAGCTTTAGGCGGTCTGGGGAAAAACTGTTTTTT. It translates to CASSFRRSGEKLFF. Using reference TRBV5-6 and TRBJ1-4 for the parts outside the CDR3, the full variable domain is DAGVTQSPTHLIKTRGQQVTLRCSPKSGHDTVSWYQQALGQGPQFIFQYYEEEERQRGNFPDRFSGHQFPNYSSELNVNALLLGDSALYLCASSFRRSGEKLFFGSGTQLSVL.

V is TRBV10-3 and J is TRBJ1-1, with 7 bases matching TRBD1. The germline V gene encodes CDR1 ENHRY and CDR2 SYGVKD. Germline trimming cut 6 bases from V and 2 bases from J; bases unmatched to any gene: 9. This CDR3 comprises 15 residues. The CDR3 here is CAISEGTEPNTEAFF. The CDR3 nucleotides read TGTGCCATCAGCGAAGGGACAGAGCCAAACACTGAAGCTTTCTTT.

This clone was observed a few times. V is TRBV10-3 and J is TRBJ2-7; D might be TRBD2 (6 bases). CDR3 length: 15 amino acids. Germline-derived CDR1 and CDR2 are ENHRY and SYGVKD. V lost 8 bases, J lost 1 base, and 18 bases lay in between. The CDR3 nucleotides read TGTGCCATCTCACGCCTCACCGGGGGTTCCTACGAGCAGTACTTC. Residues: CAISRLTGGSYEQYF.

The chain employs TRBV6-5 and TRBJ2-2, with D unclear. CDR3 length equals 15 residues. The V gene lost 6 bases and the J gene lost 1 base, with 12 bases spanning the gap. Germline V gives CDR1 MNHEY, CDR2 SVGAGI. CDR3 region: CASREIILNTGELFF. The CDR3, as DNA: TGTGCCAGCAGAGAGATCATCCTGAACACCGGGGAGCTGTTTTTT.

The chain is built from TRBV29-1 and TRBJ1-1, with D possibly matching TRBD1 (6 bases). V was trimmed by 7 bases and J by 8 bases, leaving 20 bases between them. The CDR3 loop spans 13 amino acids. CDR1 and CDR2 (germline): SQVTM, ANQGSEA. The CDR3 DNA reads TGCAGCGCGGGGGGGCTACTTTTACCAGAAGCTTTCTTT. Translated, it gives CSAGGLLLPEAFF.

The chain combines TRBV5-1 with TRBJ2-1; 8 bases fit TRBD2. With 4 bases clipped from V and 0 bases from J, the junction kept 9 bases outside the gene matches. The CDR3 is made up of 17 amino acids. Per germline, CDR1 SGHRS and CDR2 YFSETQ. CDR3: CASSRDGTRGSYNEQFF. The CDR3 nucleotides read TGCGCCAGCAGCCGGGATGGGACTAGAGGCTCCTACAATGAGCAGTTCTTC.

The V call is TRBV6-5, the J call TRBJ2-1, with D perhaps matching TRBD2 (5 bases). V lost 6 bases to trimming and J lost 8 bases, with 17 bases between them. CDR1 and CDR2 (germline): MNHEY, SVGAGI. CDR3 size: 14 residues. This chain's CDR3 is CASREEAEFYEQFF. The CDR3 bases are TGTGCCAGCAGGGAGGAGGCTGAGTTTTATGAGCAGTTCTTC.

This clone came up once. The chain links TRBV5-1 to TRBJ1-2; 9 nucleotides agree with TRBD1. Germline lookup yields CDR1 SGHRS and CDR2 YFSETQ. The CDR3 is made up of 14 amino acids. Trimming removed 4 bases from V and 3 bases from J; junction bases left unmatched: 4. DNA of the CDR3: TGCGCCAGCAGCAGTACAGGGGGCTACTATGGCTACACCTTC. Translating it yields CASSSTGGYYGYTF. Together with reference TRBV5-1 and TRBJ1-2, the CDR3 gives the full variable domain: KAGVTQTPRYLIKTRGQQVTLSCSPISGHRSVSWYQQTPGQGLQFLFEYFSETQRNKGNFPGRFSGRQFSNSRSEMNVSTLELGDSALYLCASSSTGGYYGYTFGSGTRLTVV.

The V call is TRBV27, the J call TRBJ2-1; the match to TRBD2 covers 7 bases. The CDR3 runs to 15 residues. Germline-derived CDR1 and CDR2 are MNHEY and SMNVEV (reference sequence). The junction had 7 bases not matched to a gene; V was cut back by 3 bases and J by 5 bases. The CDR3 region is CASSFGLADDNEQFF. CDR3 nucleotides: TGTGCCAGCAGTTTCGGGCTAGCGGATGACAATGAGCAGTTCTTC.

This chain links TRBV28 with TRBJ1-3, with TRBD1 as a possible D gene (5 bases). CDR1 is MDHEN, CDR2 SYDVKM, per germline. The CDR3 has 12 amino acids. V lost 6 bases and J 8 bases, leaving 11 bases between the germline ends. As DNA, the CDR3 is TGTGCCAGCAGACAGGACCGGGACACCATATATTTT. It encodes CASRQDRDTIYF. Complete variable domain (other parts from reference TRBV28 and TRBJ1-3): DVKVTQSSRYLVKRTGEKVFLECVQDMDHENMFWYRQDPGLGLRLIYFSYDVKMKEKGDIPEGYSVSREKKERFSLILESASTNQTSMYLCASRQDRDTIYFGEGSWLTVV.

This chain uses TRBV19 with TRBJ1-5, with D possibly being TRBD1 (6 bases). Germline-derived CDR1 and CDR2 are LNHDA and SQIVND (reference sequence). CDR3 length equals 15 residues. Trimming removed 3 bases from V and 7 bases from J, with 16 bases in between. The CDR3 protein is CASSIQGTKGQPQHF. As DNA, the CDR3 is TGTGCCAGTAGTATCCAGGGGACAAAGGGACAGCCCCAGCATTTT.

The sample holds one count of this clone. V is TRBV19 and J is TRBJ1-1; tentatively, D is TRBD1 (6 bases). Germline V gives CDR1 LNHDA, CDR2 SQIVND (reference sequence). The CDR3 covers 12 residues. The DNA of the CDR3 is TGTGGCTGTAGGGGCCAGGGGACTGAAGCTTTCTTT. This codes for CGCRGQGTEAFF.

The V call is TRBV6-6, the J call TRBJ2-7; 7 bases are a match to TRBD2. Per germline, CDR1 MNHNY and CDR2 SVGAGI (reference sequence). The ends lost 11 bases at V and 4 bases at J; junction bases unmatched: 5. The CDR3 runs to 11 residues. The DNA of the CDR3 is TGTGCCTCCGGGGGGACTTACGAGCAGTACTTC. It is translated as CASGGTYEQYF.

The rearrangement joins TRBV7-2 to TRBJ2-3, with 8 bases that match TRBD2. The V gene end was trimmed by 4 bases and the J gene end by 4 bases; junction bases not matched to a gene: 13. This CDR3 is built from 17 residues. Germline CDR1 SGHTA, CDR2 FQGNSA. The CDR3 DNA reads TGTGCCAGCAGCTCGGCCGGTAGCGGGATCCTTCCAGATACGCAGTATTTT. This encodes CASSSAGSGILPDTQYF.